A single sample is the source of the 2 T cell receptor beta chains below, sequenced in a study of blood T cell repertoires in COVID-19 (dated by TCRdb to 2020 to 2021). Library generation was performed with the immunoSEQ multiplex PCR assay. TCRdb took over this immuneACCESS table, retaining in-frame rearrangements with V and J assigned. Such tables are incomplete; in checked studies, under half of the missing clones stem from an unresolved V gene, and the remainder is unexplained. This sample holds roughly 50,000 clones; 86% were observed only once. The ten most abundant clones make up under 3% of the sample. Sequenced input: peripheral blood. The receptors were gathered from a woman older than 75 with acute or convalescent COVID-19.

This clone was counted a few times. The chain is built from TRBV4-1 and TRBJ2-1; possibly TRBD2 for D (5 bases). V was pared by 3 bases and J by 10 bases, with 10 bases between. CDR3 length: 12 amino acids. Looked up from germline, CDR1 is MGHRA and CDR2 is YSYEKL. CDR3 sequence (DNA): TGCGCCAGCAGCCAGGAACTAGGGGAGCAGTTCTTC. Translation gives CASSQELGEQFF.

J is TRBJ1-2 and V is TRBV29-1; D might be TRBD1 (5 bases). V lost 2 bases and J 0 bases, leaving 7 bases between the germline ends. CDR1 is SQVTM and CDR2 is ANQGSEA in the germline V gene. The CDR3 length is 13 residues. CDR3 DNA sequence: TGCAGCGTTGAAAGACAGACTAACTATGGCTACACCTTC. Protein sequence: CSVERQTNYGYTF.